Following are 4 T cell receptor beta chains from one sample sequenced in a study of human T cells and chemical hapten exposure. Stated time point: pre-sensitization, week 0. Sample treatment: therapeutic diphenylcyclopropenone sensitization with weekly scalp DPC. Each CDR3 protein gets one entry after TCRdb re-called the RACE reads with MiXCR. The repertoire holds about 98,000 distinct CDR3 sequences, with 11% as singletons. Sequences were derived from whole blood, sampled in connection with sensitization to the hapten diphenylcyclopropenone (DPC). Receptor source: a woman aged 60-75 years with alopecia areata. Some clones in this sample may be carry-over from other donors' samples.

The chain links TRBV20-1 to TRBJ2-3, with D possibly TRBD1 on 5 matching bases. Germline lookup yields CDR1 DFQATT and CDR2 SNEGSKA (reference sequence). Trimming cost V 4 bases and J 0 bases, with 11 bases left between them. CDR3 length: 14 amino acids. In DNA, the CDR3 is TGCAGTGCTAATGGGGCAGCTAGCACAGATACGCAGTATTTT. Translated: CSANGAASTDTQYF.

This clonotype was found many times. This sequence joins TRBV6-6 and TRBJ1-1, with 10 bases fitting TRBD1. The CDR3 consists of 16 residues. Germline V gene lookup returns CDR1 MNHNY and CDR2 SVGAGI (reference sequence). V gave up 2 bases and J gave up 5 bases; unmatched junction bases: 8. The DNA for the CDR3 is TGTGCCAGCAGTTACGGGACAGGGGAGGTGTGGACTGAAGCTTTCTTT. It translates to CASSYGTGEVWTEAFF.

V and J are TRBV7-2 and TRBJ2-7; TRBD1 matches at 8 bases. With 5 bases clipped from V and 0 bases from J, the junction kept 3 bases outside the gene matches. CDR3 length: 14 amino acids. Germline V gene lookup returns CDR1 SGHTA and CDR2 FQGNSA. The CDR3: CASSLDRDSYEQYF. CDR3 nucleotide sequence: TGTGCCAGCAGCCTGGACAGGGACTCCTACGAGCAGTACTTC.

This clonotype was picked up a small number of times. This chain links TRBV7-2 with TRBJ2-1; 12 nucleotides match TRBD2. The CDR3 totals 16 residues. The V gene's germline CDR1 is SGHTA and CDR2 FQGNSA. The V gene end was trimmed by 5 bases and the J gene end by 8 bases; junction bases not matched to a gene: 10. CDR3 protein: CASSKRLAGAEDEQFF. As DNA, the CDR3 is TGTGCCAGCAGCAAGAGACTAGCGGGGGCTGAGGATGAGCAGTTCTTC.